Following are 15 T cell receptor beta chains from one sample sequenced in a study of blood T cell repertoires in COVID-19. Using immunoSEQ multiplex PCR, the repertoire was profiled, and TCRdb retains in-frame clones only, with some absent. This sample has roughly 180,000 clones, with approximately 80% found just once. Sequencing was carried out using PBMCs or T cells enriched from blood (not recorded which). These receptors all stem from a man aged 45-65 years who had recovered from COVID-19.

J is TRBJ2-1 and V is TRBV5-5; D is uncertain. Trimming stripped 3 bases from V and 6 bases from J, with 16 bases between. The length of the CDR3 is 15 residues. In germline, CDR1 is SGHKS, CDR2 YYEKEE (reference sequence). CDR3 bases: TGTGCCAGCAGCTCCGCCGGGTACGGTGGCAATGAGCAGTTCTTC. The encoded protein is CASSSAGYGGNEQFF.

J is TRBJ2-1 and V is TRBV7-9, with TRBD2 as a possible D gene (6 bases). Germline values: CDR1 SEHNR, CDR2 FQNEAQ (reference sequence). V lost 3 bases and J 8 bases, leaving 11 bases between the germline ends. This CDR3 has 13 residues. The CDR3 nucleotides read TGTGCCAGCAGCTTCGGACTATTCGATGAGCAGTTCTTC. Amino acid sequence: CASSFGLFDEQFF.

This rearrangement joins TRBV7-8 to TRBJ2-7, with D maybe TRBD1 (6 bases). Per germline, CDR1 SGHVS and CDR2 FQNEAQ. The CDR3 spans 13 residues. The V gene lost 1 base and the J gene lost 9 bases, with 13 bases spanning the gap. In nucleotides, the CDR3 is TGTGCCAGCAGCTTAGACAGGGAAAGTAGGCAGTACTTC. Translation gives CASSLDRESRQYF.

The chain combines TRBV20-1 with TRBJ1-2; 8 nucleotides agree with TRBD1. Germline CDR1 and CDR2: DFQATT and SNEGSKA (reference sequence). The J segment lost 8 bases and the V segment lost 3 bases, leaving 8 bases of the junction unmatched. The CDR3 contains 13 residues. The CDR3 coding sequence is TGCAGTGCTAGTGGCAGGGGGCTTCAGGGCTACACCTTC. This encodes CSASGRGLQGYTF.

The V gene is TRBV6-1, the J gene TRBJ1-5; no reliable D call. The germline V gene encodes CDR1 MNHNS and CDR2 SASEGT. The CDR3 spans 13 residues. V was cut by 3 bases and J by 13 bases, with 16 bases left in between. The CDR3 nucleotides read TGTGCCAGCAGTGATTTAATTGGGAGTGCTCAGCATTTT. Amino acid sequence: CASSDLIGSAQHF.

The CDR3 loop is CASSPSGEFGGYGYTF. DNA of the CDR3: TGTGCCAGCAGCCCCTCGGGTGAGTTCGGGGGCTATGGCTACACCTTC. V is TRBV9 and J is TRBJ1-2; D is possibly TRBD1 (5 bases). V lost 4 bases and J lost 4, with 20 bases in between. This CDR3 is 16 amino acids long. CDR1 is SGDLS, CDR2 YYNGEE, per germline.

This chain connects TRBV20-1 to TRBJ1-2; possibly TRBD1 for D (5 bases). The CDR3 covers 15 residues. The V and J ends lost 3 bases and 7 bases respectively, with 21 bases between them. CDR1 is DFQATT, CDR2 SNEGSKA, per germline (reference sequence). The CDR3 DNA is TGCAGTGCTAGTTCAGGGCCAGGCCCAGAGTCTGGCTACACCTTC. This sequence encodes CSASSGPGPESGYTF.

This chain links TRBV29-1 with TRBJ2-5; possibly TRBD1 for D (7 bases). CDR1 SQVTM and CDR2 ANQGSEA come from the germline V gene. V dropped 5 bases and J dropped 2 bases, with 15 bases sitting between them. The CDR3 extends over 14 amino acids. This CDR3 reads CSVRHRGGQETQYF. The CDR3 DNA reads as TGCAGCGTTCGCCACAGGGGAGGTCAAGAGACCCAGTACTTC. Full variable domain (outside the CDR3, taken from reference TRBV29-1 and TRBJ2-5): SAVISQKPSRDICQRGTSLTIQCQVDSQVTMMFWYRQQPGQSLTLIATANQGSEATYESGFVIDKFPISRPNLTFSTLTVSNMSPEDSSIYLCSVRHRGGQETQYFGPGTRLLVL.

This clone appeared once. The rearrangement uses TRBV28 and TRBJ1-5, with D maybe TRBD1 (6 bases). The germline V and J ends were trimmed by 3 bases and 3 bases, with 9 bases remaining between them. From germline, CDR1 is MDHEN and CDR2 SYDVKM. There are 14 residues in the CDR3. CDR3 protein: CASSFQGYNQPQHF. DNA for the CDR3: TGTGCCAGCAGTTTCCAGGGGTACAATCAGCCCCAGCATTTT.

The rearrangement uses TRBV7-3 and TRBJ2-1; the match to TRBD2 covers 8 bases. CDR3 size: 15 residues. CDR1 is SGHTA and CDR2 is FQGTGA in the germline V gene. The junction had 7 bases not matched to a gene; V was cut back by 4 bases and J by 5 bases. The chain's CDR3 is CASSYTSGGNNEQFF. The DNA of the CDR3 is TGTGCCAGCAGCTACACTAGCGGAGGAAACAATGAGCAGTTCTTC. Full variable domain (missing parts from reference TRBV7-3 and TRBJ2-1): GAGVSQTPSNKVTEKGKYVELRCDPISGHTALYWYRQSLGQGPEFLIYFQGTGAADDSGLPNDRFFAVRPEGSVSTLKIQRTERGDSAVYLCASSYTSGGNNEQFFGPGTRLTVL.

This chain's CDR3 is CASSRGQGGTGEGYTF. In DNA, the CDR3 is TGCGCCAGCAGCCGGGGGCAAGGAGGGACAGGGGAGGGCTACACCTTC. The chain recombines TRBV4-1 with TRBJ1-2; the match to TRBD1 covers 10 bases. CDR1 and CDR2 (germline): MGHRA, YSYEKL. CDR3 size: 16 residues. V lost 4 bases and J lost 8; bases outside the gene matches: 13.

The gene calls are TRBV10-1 and TRBJ2-1; 10 positions agree with TRBD2. The CDR3 extends over 16 amino acids. Germline V lookup: CDR1 WNHNN, CDR2 SYGVQD (reference sequence). V lost 4 bases to trimming and J lost 7 bases; unmatched junction nucleotides: 10. As DNA, the CDR3 is TGCGCCAGCAGTGGACCGCAACTAGCGGGACGGAATGAGCAGTTCTTC. Translation gives CASSGPQLAGRNEQFF.

CDR3 DNA sequence: TGTGCCAGCAGCTCTACAGGGGGGGATGGCTACACCTTC. Protein sequence: CASSSTGGDGYTF. The rearrangement uses TRBV6-5 and TRBJ1-2; 8 bases match TRBD1. Losses at the gene ends were 6 bases for V and 6 bases for J; bases not matched to a gene: 6. CDR1 and CDR2 (germline): MNHEY, SVGAGI. The CDR3 consists of 13 residues.

The chain has TRBV29-1 and TRBJ1-1, with 8 bases aligning to TRBD1. From germline, CDR1 is SQVTM and CDR2 ANQGSEA. The CDR3 has 13 amino acids. Trimming at V came to 8 bases and at J to 1 base, leaving 6 bases not matched to a gene. CDR3 DNA: TGCAGCTTCGGACAGGGTTCGAACACTGAAGCTTTCTTT. Protein sequence: CSFGQGSNTEAFF.

The rearrangement uses TRBV18 and TRBJ2-7; D is perhaps TRBD1 (6 bases). The CDR3 has 13 amino acids. V was pared by 4 bases and J by 2 bases, with 9 bases between. Germline CDR1 and CDR2: KGHSH and LQKENI. CDR3 nucleotide sequence: TGTGCCAGCTCACGGCAGGGGACCTACGAGCAGTACTTC. It is translated as CASSRQGTYEQYF. The variable domain in full, with the rest retrieved from reference TRBV18 and TRBJ2-7, is NAGVMQNPRHLVRRRGQEARLRCSPMKGHSHVYWYRQLPEEGLKFMVYLQKENIIDESGMPKERFSAEFPKEGPSILRIQQVVRGDSAAYFCASSRQGTYEQYFGPGTRLTVT.